This entry lists 9 T cell receptor beta chains sequenced from one sample in a study of T cell repertoires in cytomegalovirus infection. For these TCRs, the target antigens are not known. TCRdb independently ran MiXCR on the reads; one entry per CDR3 protein. The table lists around 900,000 distinct CDR3 sequences, approximately 31% of them singletons. The sample in question was cultured CD8+ T cells from PBMCs, obtained from culture after CMV antigen stimulation. These receptors all stem from a human donor in good health (CMV status not recorded). Some clones in this sample may be carry-over from other donors' samples.

This clonotype was observed at least ten times. This sequence joins TRBV7-8 and TRBJ2-5; D gene ambiguous. V was cut by 5 bases and J by 5 bases, with 6 bases left in between. The CDR3 has 11 amino acids. Germline CDR1 and CDR2: SGHVS and FQNEAQ. This CDR3 is CASSHGETQYF. The CDR3 DNA sequence: TGTGCCAGCAGCCATGGCGAGACCCAGTACTTC.

The chain employs TRBV5-5 and TRBJ2-2; no firm D call. V was trimmed by 2 bases and J by 0 bases, leaving 5 bases between them. From germline, CDR1 is SGHKS and CDR2 YYEKEE (reference sequence). The CDR3 sequence is 14 residues long. The DNA of the CDR3 is TGTGCCAGCAGCTTCATCGCGAACACCGGGGAGCTGTTTTTT. It yields the protein CASSFIANTGELFF.

This clonotype was seen a handful of times. The chain carries TRBV27 and TRBJ1-5; tentative D call: TRBD1 (6 bases). The germline CDR1 and CDR2 sequences are MNHEY and SMNVEV (reference sequence). This CDR3 is built from 16 residues. Trimming took off 5 bases at V and 2 bases at J, with 16 bases between the two ends. The CDR3 DNA is TGTGCCAGCAGTCCCCGCGGGGGGCGTGGCAATCAGCCCCAGCATTTT. Translation: CASSPRGGRGNQPQHF.

This clonotype has a handful of counts. The genes are TRBV4-1 and TRBJ2-7; 10 bases match TRBD1. V dropped 4 bases and J dropped 3; count of bases not matched to a gene: 3. The CDR3 loop spans 14 amino acids. Per the germline V gene, CDR1 is MGHRA and CDR2 is YSYEKL. The CDR3 sequence: CASSLRDRGYEQYF. The CDR3 nucleotides are TGCGCCAGCAGCCTCCGGGACAGGGGCTACGAGCAGTACTTC.

The chain is built from TRBV10-2 and TRBJ2-1; unclear D gene. Germline lookup yields CDR1 WSHSY and CDR2 SAAADI. CDR3 size: 15 residues. Trimming removed 4 bases from V and 3 bases from J, with 13 bases in between. CDR3 loop: CASSVGNGYYNEQFF. CDR3 sequence (DNA): TGCGCCAGCAGTGTCGGAAATGGTTACTACAATGAGCAGTTCTTC.

The V gene is TRBV7-9, the J gene TRBJ2-2; D is unresolved. Germline V gene lookup returns CDR1 SEHNR and CDR2 FQNEAQ (reference sequence). CDR3 size: 13 residues. V gave up 3 bases and J gave up 6 bases, with 8 bases separating them. In nucleotides, the CDR3 is TGTGCCAGCAGCTTGGATCCCCCCGGGGAGCTGTTTTTT. It specifies CASSLDPPGELFF.

This chain uses TRBV5-1 with TRBJ2-7, with a tentative D call TRBD1 (5 bases). The CDR3 extends over 15 amino acids. The germline CDR1 and CDR2 sequences are SGHRS and YFSETQ. V was clipped by 4 bases and J by 2 bases, with 16 bases between them. The CDR3 region has the DNA TGCGCCAGCAGCCTCGACAGATACCAGACCTACGAGCAGTACTTC. Translating gives CASSLDRYQTYEQYF.

This clonotype was recorded once. The chain recombines TRBV5-6 with TRBJ1-5; TRBD1 matches at 9 bases. The CDR3 has 16 residues. The germline CDR1 and CDR2 sequences are SGHDT and YYEEEE. Losses at the gene ends were 2 bases for V and 6 bases for J; bases not matched to a gene: 9. The CDR3 DNA is TGTGCCAGCAGCTTTAGGGGACAGGGTCTGGTTCAGCCCCAGCATTTT. This gives the protein CASSFRGQGLVQPQHF. The variable domain in full, completed from reference TRBV5-6 and TRBJ1-5, reads DAGVTQSPTHLIKTRGQQVTLRCSPKSGHDTVSWYQQALGQGPQFIFQYYEEEERQRGNFPDRFSGHQFPNYSSELNVNALLLGDSALYLCASSFRGQGLVQPQHFGDGTRLSIL.

The chain links TRBV7-9 to TRBJ1-2; tentative D call: TRBD1 (5 bases). Germline CDR1 is SEHNR and CDR2 is FQNEAQ (reference sequence). Deletions cut 5 bases from V and 3 bases from J, with 13 bases between. The CDR3 has 14 amino acids. This CDR3 is CASSVRDWDYGYTF. CDR3 in DNA: TGTGCCAGCAGCGTTCGGGACTGGGACTATGGCTACACCTTC.